A single sample gave rise to the 12 T cell receptor beta chains below, sequenced in a study of T-cell reconstitution after alpha-beta-depleted transplantation in children. As it was prepared, the TCRbeta library received unique molecular identifiers. One entry per CDR3 protein, called by TCRdb with MiXCR from the PCR reads. This sample has 500,000 or so distinct CDR3 sequences, with 32% found just once. The input for sequencing was PBMCs from the stem cell graft donor, taken from the stem cell graft. These receptors all stem from a human donor who donated a stem cell graft to a child with aplastic anemia.

This clonotype appeared a few times. The chain employs TRBV12-3 or TRBV12-4 and TRBJ2-1; 10 bases map to TRBD2. This CDR3 region has 15 residues. V lost 6 bases to trimming and J lost 6 bases; unmatched junction nucleotides: 8. The CDR3 loop reads CASSWTSGATNEQFF. In nucleotides, the CDR3 is TGTGCCAGCAGCTGGACTAGCGGAGCCACCAATGAGCAGTTCTTC.

The table lists this clonotype with a few counts. This chain joins TRBV7-2 and TRBJ2-7, with D maybe TRBD2 (6 bases). V dropped 0 bases and J dropped 3 bases, with 12 bases sitting between them. Germline V gives CDR1 SGHTA, CDR2 FQGNSA. This CDR3 comprises 15 residues. Here the CDR3 reads CASSLAPTSNYEQYF. The CDR3 DNA follows: TGTGCCAGCAGCTTAGCCCCGACTAGTAACTACGAGCAGTACTTC.

The chain is built from TRBV6-5 and TRBJ1-4; TRBD1 matches 7 bases. With V trimmed by 0 bases and J by 5 bases, 6 bases remained unmatched. The CDR3 runs 16 residues. Looked up from germline, CDR1 is MNHEY and CDR2 is SVGAGI. The CDR3 nucleotides read TGTGCCAGCAGTTACTCACCGGGACAGCTGAATGAAAAACTGTTTTTT. It specifies CASSYSPGQLNEKLFF.

J is TRBJ1-1 and V is TRBV29-1; D possibly corresponds to TRBD1 (5 bases). The CDR3 loop spans 13 amino acids. In germline, CDR1 is SQVTM, CDR2 ANQGSEA. Trimming left V 7 bases short and J 4 bases short, with 16 bases between. The CDR3 is CSASYWDATEAFF. CDR3 DNA: TGCAGCGCATCTTATTGGGACGCCACTGAAGCTTTCTTT. Full variable domain (outside the CDR3, taken from reference TRBV29-1 and TRBJ1-1): SAVISQKPSRDICQRGTSLTIQCQVDSQVTMMFWYRQQPGQSLTLIATANQGSEATYESGFVIDKFPISRPNLTFSTLTVSNMSPEDSSIYLCSASYWDATEAFFGQGTRLTVV.

This chain uses TRBV12-3 or TRBV12-4 with TRBJ2-1; tentative D call: TRBD2 (6 bases). CDR3 length: 16 residues. Trimming removed 6 bases from V and 8 bases from J, with 23 bases in between. The CDR3 is CASRSDDGSAWDEQFF. The CDR3 DNA reads as TGTGCCAGCAGGTCCGACGACGGGAGCGCTTGGGATGAGCAGTTCTTC.

The chain employs TRBV18 and TRBJ1-2; 8 bases match TRBD1. The CDR3 extends over 17 amino acids. V shed 0 bases, J shed 0 bases, and the junction held 6 bases outside the gene matches. In germline, CDR1 is KGHSH, CDR2 LQKENI. The chain's CDR3 is CASSPPNRGETNYGYTF. CDR3 DNA sequence: TGTGCCAGCTCACCACCGAACAGGGGGGAAACTAACTATGGCTACACCTTC.

The chain joins TRBV6-1 to TRBJ2-1; 13 positions agree with TRBD2. This CDR3 contains 16 residues. The germline V gene has CDR1 MNHNS and CDR2 SASEGT. V shed 6 bases and J 7 bases; nucleotides not matched to a gene: 9. The CDR3 reads CASSLRTSGSENEQFF. The CDR3 region has the DNA TGTGCCAGCAGCCTCCGGACTAGCGGGAGTGAAAATGAGCAGTTCTTC.

CDR3 residues: CASSPGQSTGNTIYF. The CDR3 DNA sequence: TGTGCCAGCAGTCCGGGACAGTCAACTGGAAACACCATATATTTT. The chain is built from TRBV12-3 or TRBV12-4 and TRBJ1-3; 7 bases map to TRBD1. This CDR3 has 15 residues. Trimming took 5 bases from V and 2 from J; bases not matched to a gene: 6.

This clonotype was detected a few times. The J gene is TRBJ2-7, the V gene TRBV28; D not certain. The CDR3 consists of 13 residues. Germline V gene lookup returns CDR1 MDHEN and CDR2 SYDVKM. Trimming took off 3 bases at V and 5 bases at J, with 11 bases between the two ends. CDR3 amino acids: CASSFGQDDEQYF. In DNA, the CDR3 is TGTGCCAGCAGTTTCGGTCAGGACGACGAGCAGTACTTC.

The V call is TRBV3-1, the J call TRBJ2-1, with a possible D match to TRBD2 (6 bases). The CDR3 runs to 15 residues. V lost 3 bases, J lost 5 bases, and 14 bases lay in between. The germline V gene has CDR1 LGHDT and CDR2 YNNKEL (reference sequence). The CDR3 region is CASSQGTPKNNEQFF. CDR3 nucleotide sequence: TGTGCCAGCAGCCAGGGGACTCCCAAAAACAATGAGCAGTTCTTC.

The chain joins TRBV25-1 to TRBJ1-2; D not certain. CDR1 is MGHDK, CDR2 SYGVNS, per germline. Trimming removed 2 bases at V and 4 bases at J, with 5 bases between. This CDR3 contains 12 residues. The DNA of the CDR3 is TGTGCCAGCAGTGAACAGATCTATGGCTACACCTTC. It is translated as CASSEQIYGYTF.

This clonotype occurred a few times. V usage is TRBV9 and J usage is TRBJ2-5; D is perhaps TRBD2 (5 bases). The CDR3 has 15 amino acids. Germline loops: CDR1 SGDLS, CDR2 YYNGEE. V shed 4 bases and J shed 1 base, with 14 bases lying between them. The chain's CDR3 is CASSSGPGIQETQYF. The CDR3, as DNA: TGTGCCAGCAGCTCCGGACCGGGGATCCAAGAGACCCAGTACTTC.